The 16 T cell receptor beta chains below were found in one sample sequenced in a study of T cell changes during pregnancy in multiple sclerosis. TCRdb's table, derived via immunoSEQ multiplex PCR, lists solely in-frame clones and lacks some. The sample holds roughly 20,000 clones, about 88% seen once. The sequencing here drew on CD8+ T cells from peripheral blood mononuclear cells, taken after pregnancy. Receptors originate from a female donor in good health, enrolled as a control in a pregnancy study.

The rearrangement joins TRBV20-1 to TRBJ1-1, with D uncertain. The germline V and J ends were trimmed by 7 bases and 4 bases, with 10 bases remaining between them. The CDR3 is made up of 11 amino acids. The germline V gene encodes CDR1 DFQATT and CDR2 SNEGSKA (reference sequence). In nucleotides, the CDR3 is TGCAGTGGCGGGGTTGGCACTGAAGCTTTCTTT. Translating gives CSGGVGTEAFF.

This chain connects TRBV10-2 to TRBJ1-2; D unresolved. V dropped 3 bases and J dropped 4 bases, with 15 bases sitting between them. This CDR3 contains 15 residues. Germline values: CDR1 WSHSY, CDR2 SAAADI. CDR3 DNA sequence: TGCGCCAGCAGTGATCCGAAGGGTGCGGGCTATGGCTACACCTTC. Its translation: CASSDPKGAGYGYTF.

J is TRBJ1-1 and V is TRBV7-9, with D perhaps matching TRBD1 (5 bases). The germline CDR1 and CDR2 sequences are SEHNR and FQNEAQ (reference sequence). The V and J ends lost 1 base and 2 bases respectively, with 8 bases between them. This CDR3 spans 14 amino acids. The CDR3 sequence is CASSLGQGNTEAFF. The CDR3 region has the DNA TGTGCCAGCAGCTTAGGGCAGGGAAACACTGAAGCTTTCTTT.

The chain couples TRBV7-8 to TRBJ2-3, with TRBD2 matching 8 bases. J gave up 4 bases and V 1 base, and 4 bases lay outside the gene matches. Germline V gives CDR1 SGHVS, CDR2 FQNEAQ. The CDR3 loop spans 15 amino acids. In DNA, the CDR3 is TGTGCCAGCAGCTTAGGGGGTAGCGGGGCAGATACGCAGTATTTT. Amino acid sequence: CASSLGGSGADTQYF.

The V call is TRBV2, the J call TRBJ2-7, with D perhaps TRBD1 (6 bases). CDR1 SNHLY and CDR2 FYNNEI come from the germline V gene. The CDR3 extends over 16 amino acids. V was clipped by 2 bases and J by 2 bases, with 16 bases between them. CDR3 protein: CASSEIGGRGPYEQYF. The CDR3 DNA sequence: TGTGCCAGCAGTGAAATAGGAGGCAGGGGTCCCTACGAGCAGTACTTC.

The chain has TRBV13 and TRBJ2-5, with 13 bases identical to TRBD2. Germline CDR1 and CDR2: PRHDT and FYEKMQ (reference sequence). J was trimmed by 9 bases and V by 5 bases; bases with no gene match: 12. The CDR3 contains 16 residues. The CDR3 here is CASSPEGTSGTPAQYF. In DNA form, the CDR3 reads TGTGCCAGCAGCCCGGAAGGGACTAGCGGGACTCCCGCCCAGTACTTC.

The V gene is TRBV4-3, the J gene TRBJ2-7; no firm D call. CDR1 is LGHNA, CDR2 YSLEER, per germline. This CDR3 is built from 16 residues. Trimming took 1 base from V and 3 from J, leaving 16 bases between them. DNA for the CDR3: TGCGCCAGCAGCCAAGGGCACCATACCAACAACTACGAGCAGTACTTC. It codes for CASSQGHHTNNYEQYF.

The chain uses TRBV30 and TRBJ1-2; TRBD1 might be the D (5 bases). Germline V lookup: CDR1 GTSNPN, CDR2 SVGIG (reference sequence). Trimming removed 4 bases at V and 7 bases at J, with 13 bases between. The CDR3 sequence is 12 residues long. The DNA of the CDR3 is TGTGCCTGGATCAAGGGGCCACGTGGCTACACCTTC. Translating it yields CAWIKGPRGYTF.

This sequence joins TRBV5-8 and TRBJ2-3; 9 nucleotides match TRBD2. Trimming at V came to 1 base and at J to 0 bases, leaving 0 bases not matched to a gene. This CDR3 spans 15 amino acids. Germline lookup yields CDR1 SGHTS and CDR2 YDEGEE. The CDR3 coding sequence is TGTGCCAGCAGCTTGACTAGCGGGAGCACAGATACGCAGTATTTT. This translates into CASSLTSGSTDTQYF.

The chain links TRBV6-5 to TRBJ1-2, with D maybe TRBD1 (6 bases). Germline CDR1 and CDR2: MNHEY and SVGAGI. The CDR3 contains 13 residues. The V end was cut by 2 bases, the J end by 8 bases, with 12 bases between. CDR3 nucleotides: TGTGCCAGCAGTTACGGGGGCGGGGGGGGCTACACCTTC. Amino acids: CASSYGGGGGYTF.

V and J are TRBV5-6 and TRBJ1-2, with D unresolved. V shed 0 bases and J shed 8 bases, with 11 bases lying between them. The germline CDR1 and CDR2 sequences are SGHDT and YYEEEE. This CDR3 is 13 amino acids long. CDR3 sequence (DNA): TGTGCCAGCAGCTTGGTCTCCGGGGAAGGCTACACCTTC. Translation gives CASSLVSGEGYTF.

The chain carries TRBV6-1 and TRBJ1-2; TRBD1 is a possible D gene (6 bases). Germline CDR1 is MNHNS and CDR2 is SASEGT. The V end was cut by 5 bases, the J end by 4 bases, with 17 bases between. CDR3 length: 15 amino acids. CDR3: CASSLSQGPIYGYTF. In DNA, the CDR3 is TGTGCCAGCAGTCTGTCCCAGGGGCCTATCTATGGCTACACCTTC.

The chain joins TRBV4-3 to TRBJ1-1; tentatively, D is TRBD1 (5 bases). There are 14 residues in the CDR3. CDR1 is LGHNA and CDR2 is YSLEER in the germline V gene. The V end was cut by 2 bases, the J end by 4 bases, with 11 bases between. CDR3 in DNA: TGCGCCAGCAGCCAAACGACAGCGACCACTGAAGCTTTCTTT. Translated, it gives CASSQTTATTEAFF.

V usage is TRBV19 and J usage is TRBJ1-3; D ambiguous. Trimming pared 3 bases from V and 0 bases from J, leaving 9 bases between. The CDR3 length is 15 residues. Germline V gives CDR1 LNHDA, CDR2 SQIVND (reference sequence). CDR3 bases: TGTGCCAGTAGTATGGGCCTCCGCTCTGGAAACACCATATATTTT. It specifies CASSMGLRSGNTIYF.

The CDR3 nucleotides are TGTGCCAGCAGCTTAGCCTTGGGACTAGCGGGAGGGCCCGGGCAGTTCTTC. This encodes CASSLALGLAGGPGQFF. The chain recombines TRBV7-2 with TRBJ2-1; 16 nucleotides line up with TRBD2. V shed 0 bases and J 12 bases; nucleotides not matched to a gene: 8. Germline V gives CDR1 SGHTA, CDR2 FQGNSA. This CDR3 region has 17 residues.

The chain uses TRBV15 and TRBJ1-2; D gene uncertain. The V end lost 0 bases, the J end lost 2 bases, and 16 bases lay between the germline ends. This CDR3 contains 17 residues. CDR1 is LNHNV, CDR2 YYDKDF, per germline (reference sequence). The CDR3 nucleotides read TGTGCCACCAGCAGAGACGCCCCTAGTACCCCCAACTATGGCTACACCTTC. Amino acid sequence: CATSRDAPSTPNYGYTF.